This is a list of T cell receptor beta chains from one sample in a study of cytomegalovirus exposure and HLA in healthy donors. This table comes from immunoSEQ multiplex PCR, and its TCRdb copy is limited to in-frame clones, with some not included. Of some 140,000 clones listed, around four fifths are singletons. The specimen sequenced was PBMCs. The receptors were gathered from a man aged 40-55 years in good health and CMV-seronegative. Each CDR3 is given with its conserved first and last residue. D genes are given only for firm matches. Expanded clones get a size class; other rows say once, few or many, or leave the size out.

v_call: TRBV5-1
j_call: TRBJ1-4
d_call: TRBD1
clone_size: -
cdr3_aa: CASSGGTVNEKLFF
cdr3_nt: TGCGCCAGCAGCGGGGGGACAGTTAATGAAAAACTGTTTTTT

v_call: TRBV2
j_call: TRBJ1-5
d_call: TRBD1
clone_size: -
cdr3_aa: CATTGGAGQPQHF
cdr3_nt: TGTGCCACGACAGGGGGCGCCGGTCAGCCCCAGCATTTT

v_call: TRBV4-1
j_call: TRBJ2-5
d_call: -
clone_size: -
cdr3_aa: CASSQDDKVVARGRAETQYF
cdr3_nt: TGCGCCAGCAGCCAAGATGATAAAGTGGTAGCGAGGGGGAGGGCAGAGACCCAGTACTTC

v_call: TRBV7-8
j_call: TRBJ2-7
d_call: TRBD2
clone_size: -
cdr3_aa: CASSSRLAGVWEQYF
cdr3_nt: TGTGCCAGCAGCTCCCGACTAGCGGGAGTGTGGGAGCAGTACTTC

v_call: TRBV7-3
j_call: TRBJ2-3
d_call: TRBD2
clone_size: -
cdr3_aa: CASSDPLAGGPTSTDTQYF
cdr3_nt: TGTGCCAGCAGCGACCCCCTAGCGGGGGGGCCTACTAGCACAGATACGCAGTATTTT

v_call: TRBV9
j_call: TRBJ1-6
d_call: -
clone_size: -
cdr3_aa: CASSVRQGDSPLHF
cdr3_nt: TGTGCCAGCAGCGTTAGGCAGGGCGATTCACCCCTCCACTTT

v_call: TRBV29-1
j_call: TRBJ1-1
d_call: -
clone_size: -
cdr3_aa: CSVDVSGGATEAFF
cdr3_nt: TGCAGCGTTGACGTTTCGGGCGGGGCCACTGAAGCTTTCTTT

v_call: TRBV21-1
j_call: TRBJ2-6
d_call: -
clone_size: -
cdr3_aa: CASSIRDRTGANVLTF
cdr3_nt: TGTGCCAGCAGCATCCGAGACAGAACTGGGGCCAACGTCCTGACTTTC

v_call: TRBV28
j_call: TRBJ2-5
d_call: TRBD2
clone_size: -
cdr3_aa: CASSTGTSGGETQYF
cdr3_nt: TGTGCCAGCAGTACCGGGACTAGCGGGGGGGAGACCCAGTACTTC

v_call: TRBV25-1
j_call: TRBJ1-4
d_call: TRBD1
clone_size: few
cdr3_aa: CASSGRTGFEKLFF
cdr3_nt: TGTGCCAGCAGTGGAAGGACAGGGTTTGAAAAACTGTTTTTT

v_call: TRBV4-2
j_call: TRBJ2-7
d_call: TRBD2
clone_size: -
cdr3_aa: CASSQASGRYYEQYF
cdr3_nt: TGTGCCAGCAGCCAAGCCAGCGGGAGGTACTACGAGCAGTACTTC

v_call: TRBV6-6
j_call: TRBJ2-2
d_call: TRBD1
clone_size: -
cdr3_aa: CASRSPTGKDTGELFF
cdr3_nt: TGTGCCAGCAGATCCCCGACAGGGAAGGACACCGGGGAGCTGTTTTTT

v_call: TRBV23-1
j_call: TRBJ1-2
d_call: -
clone_size: once
cdr3_aa: CASSRGHYGYTF
cdr3_nt: TGCGCCAGCAGTCGAGGTCACTATGGCTACACCTTC

v_call: TRBV19
j_call: TRBJ1-5
d_call: -
clone_size: -
cdr3_aa: CASSTQSGTNQPQHF
cdr3_nt: TGTGCCAGTAGTACGCAATCGGGTACGAATCAGCCCCAGCATTTT

v_call: TRBV9
j_call: TRBJ1-2
d_call: TRBD1
clone_size: -
cdr3_aa: CASQTGTYGYTF
cdr3_nt: TGTGCCAGCCAGACAGGGACCTATGGCTACACCTTC

v_call: TRBV2
j_call: TRBJ1-5
d_call: TRBD1
clone_size: -
cdr3_aa: CASSETGGQGQPQHF
cdr3_nt: TGTGCCAGCAGTGAAACGGGGGGACAGGGGCAGCCCCAGCATTTT

v_call: TRBV7-8
j_call: TRBJ1-2
d_call: -
clone_size: few
cdr3_aa: CASSLDRARGYTF
cdr3_nt: TGTGCCAGCAGCTTAGACAGGGCTCGGGGCTACACCTTC

v_call: TRBV7-8
j_call: TRBJ1-2
d_call: -
clone_size: -
cdr3_aa: CASSLWVTASGGYTF
cdr3_nt: TGTGCCAGCAGCTTATGGGTCACGGCCTCGGGTGGCTACACCTTC

v_call: TRBV2
j_call: TRBJ1-6
d_call: -
clone_size: -
cdr3_aa: CASKLLQDYNSPLHF
cdr3_nt: TGTGCCAGCAAACTCTTACAGGATTATAATTCACCCCTCCACTTT

v_call: TRBV19
j_call: TRBJ2-1
d_call: TRBD1
clone_size: -
cdr3_aa: CASSLGDRTYNEQFF
cdr3_nt: TGTGCCAGTAGCCTAGGGGACAGGACATACAATGAGCAGTTCTTC

v_call: TRBV19
j_call: TRBJ2-7
d_call: -
clone_size: -
cdr3_aa: CASSFSWADGYEQYF
cdr3_nt: TGTGCCAGTAGTTTTTCCTGGGCCGACGGCTACGAGCAGTACTTC

v_call: TRBV15
j_call: TRBJ2-6
d_call: -
clone_size: few
cdr3_aa: CATSRARVSGANVLTF
cdr3_nt: TGTGCCACCAGCAGAGCCAGGGTCTCTGGGGCCAACGTCCTGACTTTC

v_call: TRBV5-1
j_call: TRBJ2-2
d_call: -
clone_size: -
cdr3_aa: CASSLGSGRNTGELFF
cdr3_nt: TGCGCCAGCAGCTTGGGGTCAGGGCGGAACACCGGGGAGCTGTTTTTT

v_call: TRBV19
j_call: TRBJ1-2
d_call: -
clone_size: -
cdr3_aa: CASSPQTGTNYGYTF
cdr3_nt: TGTGCCAGTAGCCCCCAAACAGGAACTAACTATGGCTACACCTTC

v_call: TRBV14
j_call: TRBJ2-7
d_call: -
clone_size: -
cdr3_aa: CASSQDTGNYEQYF
cdr3_nt: TGTGCCAGCAGCCAAGATACAGGGAACTACGAGCAGTACTTC

v_call: TRBV5-6
j_call: TRBJ2-1
d_call: TRBD1
clone_size: -
cdr3_aa: CASSPIGTDYNEQFF
cdr3_nt: TGTGCCAGCAGCCCGATTGGGACAGATTACAATGAGCAGTTCTTC